What follows is one T cell receptor beta chain and its context. As yet, its antigen is unknown. TCRdb ran MiXCR on the 5' RACE reads and lists one entry per CDR3 protein. The table records around 770,000 distinct CDR3 sequences, under 20% of them present only once. The record originates from a study of CD8 T cells in ankylosing spondylitis. Findings of the study overall: Seemingly distinctive of ankylosing spondylitis blood was a TCR beta motif formed by eight highly homologous variants.

Deletions cut 5 bases from V and 8 bases from J, with 16 bases between. The CDR3 contains 14 residues. Germline CDR1 SGHVS, CDR2 FNYEAQ. This clonotype was obtained from a male donor with ankylosing spondylitis. Material for sequencing was blood, either unsorted or a sorted T cell fraction (not recorded which). This sequence joins TRBV7-6 and TRBJ2-1, with D unresolved. Here the CDR3 reads CASSLGRSSDEQFF. The CDR3 DNA reads TGTGCCAGCAGCCTTGGACGAAGCAGCGATGAGCAGTTCTTC. Variable domain in full (rest from reference TRBV7-6 and TRBJ2-1): GAGVSQSPRYKVTKRGQDVALRCDPISGHVSLYWYRQALGQGPEFLTYFNYEAQQDKSGLPNDRFSAERPEGSISTLTIQRTEQRDSAMYRCASSLGRSSDEQFFGPGTRLTVL.